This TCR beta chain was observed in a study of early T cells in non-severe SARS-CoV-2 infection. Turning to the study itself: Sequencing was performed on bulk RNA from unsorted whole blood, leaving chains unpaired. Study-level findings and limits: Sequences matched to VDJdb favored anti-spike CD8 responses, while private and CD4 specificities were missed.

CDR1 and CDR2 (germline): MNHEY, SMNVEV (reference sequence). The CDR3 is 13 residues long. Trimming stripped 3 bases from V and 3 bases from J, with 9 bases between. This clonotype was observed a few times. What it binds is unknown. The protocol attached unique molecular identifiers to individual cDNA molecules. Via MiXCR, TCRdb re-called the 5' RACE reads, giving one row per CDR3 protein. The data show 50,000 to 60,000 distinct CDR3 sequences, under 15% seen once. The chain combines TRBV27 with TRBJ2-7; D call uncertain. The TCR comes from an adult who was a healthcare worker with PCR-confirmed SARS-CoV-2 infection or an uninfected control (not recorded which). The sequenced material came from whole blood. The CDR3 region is CASSLVRSYEQYF. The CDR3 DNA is TGTGCCAGCAGTTTGGTACGGAGCTACGAGCAGTACTTC.